The next 22 T cell receptor beta chains were all read from a single sample in a study of regulatory and conventional T cells in RAG deficiency. Generated by immunoSEQ multiplex PCR, the TCRdb table keeps only in-frame clones and is missing some. The sample has tens of thousands of clones, approximately 90% seen once. These data also featured in a second study, about regulatory T cells. From that paper: The primer mix had 52 TRBV and 13 TRBJ primers.

What was sequenced was CD8+ T cells sorted from blood. The origin of the receptors is a human donor in good health.

The gene calls are TRBV11-2 and TRBJ1-1; D not certain. The germline CDR1 and CDR2 sequences are SGHAT and FQNNGV. This CDR3 comprises 16 residues. Trimming cost V 5 bases and J 7 bases, with 23 bases left between them. The CDR3 coding sequence is TGTGCCAGCAGCCTATCCCTTTTGACCGTGGCGGGTGAAGCTTTCTTT. Its translation: CASSLSLLTVAGEAFF.

The chain employs TRBV9 and TRBJ1-1, with a tentative D call TRBD1 (6 bases). Germline values: CDR1 SGDLS, CDR2 YYNGEE. V was pared by 4 bases and J by 4 bases, with 23 bases between. This CDR3 has 17 amino acids. In DNA form, the CDR3 reads TGTGCCAGCAGCTCCCCCATATGGGGGCGTCGTGGCACTGAAGCTTTCTTT. It codes for CASSSPIWGRRGTEAFF.

The chain couples TRBV29-1 to TRBJ1-2; no reliable D call. The CDR3 loop spans 15 amino acids. Germline lookup yields CDR1 SQVTM and CDR2 ANQGSEA. Trimming shortened V by 4 bases and J by 0 bases, and 15 bases separated the two germline ends. The CDR3 coding sequence is TGCAGCGTTGTTGGGATCAGAGATCCTAACTATGGCTACACCTTC. This translates into CSVVGIRDPNYGYTF.

This clone showed up just once. The chain recombines TRBV9 with TRBJ1-1; 7 positions agree with TRBD1. The CDR3 sequence is 14 residues long. The V segment lost 2 bases and the J segment 7 bases; nucleotides outside the gene matches: 8. In germline, CDR1 is SGDLS, CDR2 YYNGEE. The CDR3 spells CASSVTGEPVEAFF. CDR3 coding DNA: TGTGCCAGCAGCGTTACAGGGGAGCCGGTTGAAGCTTTCTTT. Full variable domain (rest looked up from reference TRBV9 and TRBJ1-1): DSGVTQTPKHLITATGQRVTLRCSPRSGDLSVYWYQQSLDQGLQFLIQYYNGEERAKGNILERFSAQQFPDLHSELNLSSLELGDSALYFCASSVTGEPVEAFFGQGTRLTVV.

The chain combines TRBV10-3 with TRBJ1-3; no clear D. V was trimmed by 0 bases and J by 0 bases, leaving 9 bases between them. Germline V gene data show CDR1 as ENHRY and CDR2 as SYGVKD. CDR3 size: 16 residues. The CDR3 region has the DNA TGTGCCATCAGTGAGTCGATCCCCCTCTCTGGAAACACCATATATTTT. Amino acids: CAISESIPLSGNTIYF.

This clone was detected only once. The chain joins TRBV28 to TRBJ1-1; possibly TRBD1 for D (5 bases). CDR1 and CDR2 from the germline V gene are MDHEN and SYDVKM. V dropped 5 bases and J dropped 6 bases, with 7 bases sitting between them. CDR3 length: 11 residues. The CDR3 protein is CASSGGAEAFF. CDR3 nucleotides: TGTGCCAGCAGTGGAGGGGCTGAAGCTTTCTTT.

The chain carries TRBV30 and TRBJ2-7; 8 positions agree with TRBD2. The V gene's germline CDR1 is GTSNPN and CDR2 SVGIG (reference sequence). The CDR3 has 13 residues. J gave up 0 bases and V 6 bases, and 4 bases lay outside the gene matches. CDR3 nucleotide sequence: TGTGCCTGCCGTACTAGCGGCTCCTACGAGCAGTACTTC. This sequence encodes CACRTSGSYEQYF.

A single count supports this clone. This CDR3 is CASSPGHHRVAAAFF. The CDR3, as DNA: TGTGCCAGCAGTCCCGGCCATCACAGGGTCGCGGCCGCTTTCTTT. The V gene is TRBV2, the J gene TRBJ1-1, with a possible D match to TRBD1 (6 bases). This CDR3 region has 15 residues. Looked up from germline, CDR1 is SNHLY and CDR2 is FYNNEI. V lost 5 bases and J 11 bases, leaving 24 bases between the germline ends.

This clone was seen just once. The chain carries TRBV5-1 and TRBJ1-3; 8 nucleotides match TRBD1. The CDR3 is made up of 16 amino acids. The germline CDR1 and CDR2 sequences are SGHRS and YFSETQ. The trim removed 4 bases at V and 4 bases at J, leaving 10 bases unmatched. The CDR3 loop is CASSHGQGVSGNTIYF. CDR3 coding DNA: TGCGCCAGCAGCCACGGACAGGGCGTCTCAGGAAACACCATATATTTT.

The rearrangement links TRBV5-1 to TRBJ2-2; D not certain. Germline V CDR1 and CDR2: SGHRS, YFSETQ. The CDR3 is 16 amino acids. Trimming left V 2 bases short and J 5 bases short, with 16 bases between. This CDR3 is CASSFTFDGSTGELFF. The DNA of the CDR3 is TGCGCCAGCAGCTTTACGTTCGACGGGTCGACCGGGGAGCTGTTTTTT.

CDR3 nucleotides: TGTGCCAGTAGTATAGCCGGCACCCAGACCGAAGCTTTCTTT. Amino acids: CASSIAGTQTEAFF. This chain links TRBV19 with TRBJ1-1; D not certain. Trimming took 1 base from V and 8 from J, leaving 14 bases between them. The CDR3 length is 14 residues. Looked up from germline, CDR1 is LNHDA and CDR2 is SQIVND (reference sequence).

The chain is built from TRBV7-9 and TRBJ1-1; the match to TRBD1 covers 8 bases. The CDR3 extends over 15 amino acids. The junction had 6 bases not matched to a gene; V was cut back by 6 bases and J by 0 bases. CDR1 SEHNR and CDR2 FQNEAQ come from the germline V gene (reference sequence). CDR3 coding DNA: TGTGCCAGCAGAGAGGGGACAGGCATGAACACTGAAGCTTTCTTT. Protein sequence: CASREGTGMNTEAFF.

The V and J genes are TRBV19 and TRBJ2-2; 8 bases align to TRBD2. The CDR3 covers 16 residues. The J segment lost 4 bases and the V segment lost 6 bases, leaving 10 bases of the junction unmatched. Germline loops: CDR1 LNHDA, CDR2 SQIVND (reference sequence). The CDR3 DNA reads TGTGCCAGTAGATCAAGGGAACTAGCGGTCACCGGGGAGCTGTTTTTT. This gives the protein CASRSRELAVTGELFF.

This clone has a handful of counts. The CDR3 nucleotides read TGTGCCAGTATTCCAGGGAACTCTAATTCACCCCTCCACTTT. Translation gives CASIPGNSNSPLHF. This chain uses TRBV19 with TRBJ1-6, with D possibly being TRBD1 (5 bases). Trimming cost V 7 bases and J 6 bases, with 13 bases left between them. CDR3 length: 14 amino acids. The germline V gene encodes CDR1 LNHDA and CDR2 SQIVND (reference sequence). Full variable domain (rest looked up from reference TRBV19 and TRBJ1-6): DGGITQSPKYLFRKEGQNVTLSCEQNLNHDAMYWYRQDPGQGLRLIYYSQIVNDFQKGDIAEGYSVSREKKESFPLTVTSAQKNPTAFYLCASIPGNSNSPLHFGNGTRLTVT.

The chain combines TRBV5-1 with TRBJ2-5, with 7 nucleotides matching TRBD2. The CDR3 is 17 residues long. CDR1 is SGHRS, CDR2 YFSETQ, per germline. With 0 bases clipped from V and 2 bases from J, the junction kept 10 bases outside the gene matches. The CDR3 sequence: CASSLGDSSSGQETQYF. As DNA, the CDR3 is TGCGCCAGCAGCTTGGGCGACAGCTCTAGCGGTCAAGAGACCCAGTACTTC.

The CDR3: CASSLRGGLEKLFF. In DNA form, the CDR3 reads TGTGCCAGCAGTTTAAGAGGAGGGCTTGAAAAACTGTTTTTT. The chain recombines TRBV27 with TRBJ1-4; D not resolved. The ends were cut back, 2 bases at V and 7 bases at J, with 11 bases in the middle. This CDR3 contains 14 residues. Germline CDR1 and CDR2: MNHEY and SMNVEV (reference sequence). The full variable domain, its missing parts supplied by reference TRBV27 and TRBJ1-4, is EAQVTQNPRYLITVTGKKLTVTCSQNMNHEYMSWYRQDPGLGLRQIYYSMNVEVTDKGDVPEGYKVSRKEKRNFPLILESPSPNQTSLYFCASSLRGGLEKLFFGSGTQLSVL.

The rearrangement links TRBV6-9 to TRBJ2-4; 8 bases agree with TRBD1. J was trimmed by 4 bases and V by 5 bases; bases with no gene match: 7. Germline V gene sequence: CDR1 MNHGY, CDR2 SVAAGI. The CDR3 contains 15 residues. CDR3 in amino acids: CASSNRTGPKNIQYF. The CDR3 DNA sequence: TGTGCCAGCAGTAACCGGACAGGGCCTAAAAACATTCAGTACTTC.

This rearrangement joins TRBV7-3 to TRBJ2-2; 11 bases are shared with TRBD2. Germline V gene sequence: CDR1 SGHTA, CDR2 FQGTGA. V shed 8 bases, J shed 4 bases, and the junction held 3 bases outside the gene matches. CDR3 length: 14 residues. The CDR3 sequence is CASAGTSGTGELFF. For the CDR3, the DNA is TGTGCCAGCGCAGGGACTAGCGGCACCGGGGAGCTGTTTTTT.

This clone came up once. The chain is built from TRBV5-5 and TRBJ1-4, with unresolved D. Trimming removed 0 bases at V and 8 bases at J, with 11 bases between. CDR1 and CDR2 (germline): SGHKS, YYEKEE (reference sequence). The CDR3 is 14 residues long. CDR3 nucleotide sequence: TGTGCCAGCAGCTTGGTGGATGACCGGGAAAAACTGTTTTTT. This encodes CASSLVDDREKLFF.

The chain employs TRBV30 and TRBJ2-2; perhaps TRBD2 as D (5 bases). The CDR3 spans 16 residues. V lost 0 bases to trimming and J lost 6 bases, with 17 bases between them. Germline V CDR1 and CDR2: GTSNPN, SVGIG (reference sequence). The CDR3 DNA is TGTGCCTGGAGTGTACGGTCGCCTAGCCTGGCCGGGGAGCTGTTTTTT. It codes for CAWSVRSPSLAGELFF.

This sequence joins TRBV5-6 and TRBJ2-7; 7 nucleotides match TRBD2. The germline V gene has CDR1 SGHDT and CDR2 YYEEEE. The CDR3 extends over 15 amino acids. V gave up 1 base and J gave up 6 bases; unmatched junction bases: 10. As DNA, the CDR3 is TGTGCCAGCAGCTTGCTGTCCGGGAGGCAGGGCGAGCAGTACTTC. It yields the protein CASSLLSGRQGEQYF.

Judged by abundance, this clone is large. The J gene is TRBJ2-7, the V gene TRBV5-6; no clear D gene. Trimming shortened V by 0 bases and J by 0 bases, and 10 bases separated the two germline ends. This CDR3 has 15 amino acids. In germline, CDR1 is SGHDT, CDR2 YYEEEE. CDR3 residues: CASSLDSQSSYEQYF. In DNA form, the CDR3 reads TGTGCCAGCAGCTTGGACAGTCAGAGCTCCTACGAGCAGTACTTC.